This TCR beta chain was documented in a study of cytomegalovirus exposure and HLA in healthy donors. Regarding the study as a whole: Later work showed greater clonal expansion in HLA-associated TCR beta chains than in equally common others. It is likely that the observed cluster of highly shared sequence variants was a sequencing artifact.

PCR was performed using 60 Vbeta and 13 Jbeta primers. Sequenced by immunoSEQ multiplex PCR; TCRdb stores in-frame clones only, minus some. Of some 150,000 clones in the sample, roughly 85% are singletons; the top ten hold about 1.5%. For this clone: Antigen specificity is unknown.

Germline-derived CDR1 and CDR2 are SGHTA and FQGNSA. V dropped 1 base and J dropped 0 bases, with 7 bases sitting between them. This CDR3 comprises 15 residues. This chain uses TRBV7-2 with TRBJ1-5; D call uncertain. The TCR sequence derives from a middle-aged man in good health and CMV-seronegative. The sequencing input was PBMCs. DNA of the CDR3: TGTGCCAGCAGCTTAGTAAAGCGTAGCAATCAGCCCCAGCATTTT. This encodes CASSLVKRSNQPQHF.